This T cell receptor (beta chain) was found in a study of response to subunit inactivated influenza vaccine. MiXCR was run by TCRdb on the RT-PCR reads, yielding one entry per CDR3 protein. The data show about 540,000 distinct CDR3 sequences, less than 25% seen once. The germline V gene has CDR1 SGHRS and CDR2 YFSETQ. CDR3 length equals 14 residues. V was clipped by 4 bases and J by 5 bases, with 16 bases between them. In this sample, this clonotype turned up once. The data were also submitted as part of a second study, on T cells expressing NK-cell markers. That report notes: The TCR beta cDNA came from 5'RACE template switching with UMIs. The study found dominant NKG2C+ clonotypes at about 1.0-7.0% of CD8+ T cells in about six donors.

The chain has TRBV5-1 and TRBJ2-7; D is possibly TRBD1 (6 bases). The TCR comes from a man between 45 and 60 years old who received an inactivated influenza vaccine. Sequenced here: CD4+ T cells sorted from PBMCs, sampled 12 days after vaccination. As DNA, the CDR3 is TGCGCCAGCAGCCCTTACTACAGGGTCCACGAGCAGTACTTC. Amino acid sequence: CASSPYYRVHEQYF.